The 16 T cell receptor beta chains reported below all come from one sample, sequenced in a study of blood T cell repertoires in COVID-19. Using immunoSEQ multiplex PCR, the repertoire was profiled, and TCRdb retains in-frame clones only, with some absent. The data contain approximately 350,000 clones, about 88% of them seen just once; the ten biggest clones take up about 7%. The sample consisted of peripheral blood. These receptors came from a woman aged 55-70 years with COVID-19, enrolled during active disease.

The chain has TRBV9 and TRBJ1-1, with unresolved D. V lost 4 bases and J lost 6, with 10 bases in between. Germline values: CDR1 SGDLS, CDR2 YYNGEE. The CDR3 consists of 12 residues. CDR3 nucleotide sequence: TGTGCCAGCAGCCCGGGTAACTCTGAAGCTTTCTTT. Translating gives CASSPGNSEAFF.

This clone was counted once. The V and J genes are TRBV6-5 and TRBJ1-2, with 8 bases that match TRBD1. CDR1 is MNHEY and CDR2 is SVGAGI in the germline V gene. The CDR3 consists of 15 residues. V shed 0 bases and J 3 bases; nucleotides not matched to a gene: 3. The CDR3 DNA reads TGTGCCAGCAGTTACTCGACAGGGGTTTACTATGGCTACACCTTC. The encoded protein is CASSYSTGVYYGYTF.

J is TRBJ2-1 and V is TRBV3-1 (or the pseudogene TRBV3-2); 8 nucleotides line up with TRBD1. The CDR3 is 15 residues long. The trim removed 4 bases at V and 3 bases at J, leaving 5 bases unmatched. Germline V lookup: CDR1 LGHDT, CDR2 YNNKEL (reference sequence). The CDR3 loop is CASSPGTGGYNEQFF. DNA for the CDR3: TGTGCCAGCAGCCCTGGCACAGGGGGCTACAATGAGCAGTTCTTC.

The count of this clone is one. V usage is TRBV2 and J usage is TRBJ2-7; D might be TRBD2 (6 bases). The CDR3 has 13 residues. V was shortened by 9 bases and J by 4 bases, with 16 bases between the two germline ends. Germline CDR1 and CDR2: SNHLY and FYNNEI. CDR3 sequence (DNA): TGTGCCAGTAGACTAGACTTCTCATACGAGCAGTACTTC. Translation gives CASRLDFSYEQYF.

V gene TRBV10-1 combines with J gene TRBJ2-7, with D possibly TRBD2 on 6 matching bases. The CDR3 totals 14 residues. Germline V lookup: CDR1 WNHNN, CDR2 SYGVQD (reference sequence). The V end was cut by 6 bases, the J end by 4 bases, with 16 bases between. The CDR3 region has the DNA TGCGCCAGCAGGTCACCTAGCGACCTATACGAGCAGTACTTC. Protein sequence: CASRSPSDLYEQYF.

The chain combines TRBV5-4 with TRBJ1-4; 8 positions agree with TRBD1. J was trimmed by 8 bases and V by 4 bases; bases with no gene match: 7. Looked up from germline, CDR1 is SGHNT and CDR2 is YYREEE (reference sequence). The CDR3 length is 14 residues. The CDR3 coding sequence is TGTGCCAGCAGCCAGGACAGGGCGGGCGAAAAACTGTTTTTT. It encodes CASSQDRAGEKLFF.

The CDR3 region has the DNA TGTGCCAGCAGCTTATTAGGACAGGGAGCGGATACGCAGTATTTT. Translating gives CASSLLGQGADTQYF. J is TRBJ2-3 and V is TRBV7-2, with 8 bases that match TRBD1. The CDR3 is 15 amino acids. Germline CDR1 reads SGHTA; CDR2 reads FQGNSA. V was pared by 2 bases and J by 6 bases, with 7 bases of the junction left unmatched.

The chain couples TRBV30 to TRBJ2-4; 9 bases agree with TRBD1. The J segment lost 7 bases and the V segment lost 2 bases, leaving 9 bases of the junction unmatched. Per germline, CDR1 GTSNPN and CDR2 SVGIG (reference sequence). The CDR3 runs to 15 residues. CDR3 in amino acids: CAWSSGYRGLNIQYF. As DNA, the CDR3 is TGTGCCTGGAGTTCGGGCTACAGGGGGCTGAACATTCAGTACTTC.

This chain uses TRBV9 with TRBJ1-2, with 7 bases identical to TRBD1. V lost 3 bases and J lost 5; bases outside the gene matches: 4. The CDR3 is 13 amino acids. The V gene's germline CDR1 is SGDLS and CDR2 YYNGEE. The CDR3 DNA reads as TGTGCCAGCAGCGAATCAGGGGGGTATGGCTACACCTTC. It yields the protein CASSESGGYGYTF.

The chain is built from TRBV5-1 and TRBJ1-1, with TRBD1 matching 7 bases. Unmatched junction bases numbered 10, after V lost 0 bases and J lost 11 bases. The CDR3 is made up of 14 amino acids. The V gene's germline CDR1 is SGHRS and CDR2 YFSETQ. Here the CDR3 DNA reads TGCGCCAGCAGCTTGGAGCGGGTAATACAGGGGGCTTTCTTT. This encodes CASSLERVIQGAFF. The whole variable domain, filled in from reference TRBV5-1 and TRBJ1-1, reads KAGVTQTPRYLIKTRGQQVTLSCSPISGHRSVSWYQQTPGQGLQFLFEYFSETQRNKGNFPGRFSGRQFSNSRSEMNVSTLELGDSALYLCASSLERVIQGAFFGQGTRLTVV.

This chain joins TRBV28 and TRBJ2-1; 10 bases fit TRBD2. CDR3 length equals 14 residues. With 8 bases clipped from V and 12 bases from J, the junction kept 13 bases outside the gene matches. The V gene's germline CDR1 is MDHEN and CDR2 SYDVKM. The CDR3 coding sequence is TGTGCCAGCTTTCTAGCGGGGGCCCCAGGCAGGCAGTTCTTC. Protein product: CASFLAGAPGRQFF.

The V and J genes are TRBV18 and TRBJ2-7; TRBD1 agrees at 8 bases. Germline V lookup: CDR1 KGHSH, CDR2 LQKENI. Trimming at V came to 3 bases and at J to 6 bases, leaving 1 base not matched to a gene. CDR3 length equals 12 residues. As DNA, the CDR3 is TGTGCCAGCTCACCGACAGGGGTCGAGCAGTACTTC. Its translation is CASSPTGVEQYF.

The chain couples TRBV21-1 to TRBJ1-6; the table gives TRBD1 as D, unverified against the DNA. TRBV21-1 constitutes a pseudogene. The CDR3 has 21 amino acids. CDR3 residues: CASSKVFRPNLEQGENSPLHF. The CDR3 DNA sequence: TGTGCCAGCAGCAAAGTCTTCAGGCCCAACCTCGAACAGGGGGAAAATTCACCCCTCCACTTT.

The table lists this clone with many counts. V gene TRBV19 combines with J gene TRBJ2-4; TRBD1 agrees at 8 bases. Trimming removed 2 bases from V and 5 bases from J; junction bases left unmatched: 8. The germline V gene encodes CDR1 LNHDA and CDR2 SQIVND (reference sequence). The CDR3 runs 16 residues. The CDR3, as DNA: TGTGCCAGTAGTATACATACGACAGGGGTGCAAAACATTCAGTACTTC. Translating gives CASSIHTTGVQNIQYF.

Of note for this clone: In the same sample, other DNA sequences code for this CDR3. The chain couples TRBV7-9 to TRBJ2-7; TRBD1 agrees at 8 bases. The germline gives CDR1 SEHNR, CDR2 FQNEAQ (reference sequence). The length of the CDR3 is 14 residues. Trimming cost V 6 bases and J 4 bases; bases outside gene matches: 8. The CDR3 protein is CASSFPTGGYEQYF. CDR3 nucleotides: TGTGCCAGCAGTTTCCCCACAGGGGGATACGAGCAGTACTTC.

The V and J genes are TRBV4-1 and TRBJ1-1; D unclear. V was cut by 0 bases and J by 3 bases, with 5 bases left in between. The germline gives CDR1 MGHRA, CDR2 YSYEKL. This CDR3 spans 13 amino acids. Written as DNA, the CDR3 is TGCGCCAGCAGCCAAGAGGGCGACACTGAAGCTTTCTTT. It codes for CASSQEGDTEAFF.